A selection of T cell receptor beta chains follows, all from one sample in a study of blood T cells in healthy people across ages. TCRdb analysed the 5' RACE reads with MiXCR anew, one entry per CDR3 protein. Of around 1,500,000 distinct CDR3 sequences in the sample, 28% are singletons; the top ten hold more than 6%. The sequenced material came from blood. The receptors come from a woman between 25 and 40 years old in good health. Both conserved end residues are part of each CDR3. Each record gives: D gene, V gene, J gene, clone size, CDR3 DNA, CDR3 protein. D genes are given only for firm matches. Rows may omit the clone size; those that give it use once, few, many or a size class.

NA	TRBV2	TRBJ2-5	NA	TGTGCCAGCAGTGAAGCGCTTCTGGGCCAAGAGACCCAGTACTTC	CASSEALLGQETQYF
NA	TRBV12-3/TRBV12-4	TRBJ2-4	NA	TGTGCCAGCAGATCGAACTTGGACCTAGGACTAGCCAAAAACATTCAGTACTTC	CASRSNLDLGLAKNIQYF
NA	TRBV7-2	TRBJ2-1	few	TGTGCCAGCGGGGTAACTAGCTCCTACAATGAGCAGTTCTTC	CASGVTSSYNEQFF
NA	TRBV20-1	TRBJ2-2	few	TGCAGTGCTAGATCAGGGCGGAAGGACACCGGGGAGCTGTTTTTT	CSARSGRKDTGELFF
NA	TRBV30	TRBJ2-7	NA	TGTGCCTGGAGTTTTGTGGGCCTTCTCTACGAGCAGTACTTC	CAWSFVGLLYEQYF
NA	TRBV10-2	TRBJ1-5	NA	TGCGCCAGCAGTGAACGTCAGGGGATTCAGCCCCAGCATTTT	CASSERQGIQPQHF
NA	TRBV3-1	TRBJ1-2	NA	TGTGCCAGCAGTTCCCCCAGGGAAGGGGACTATGGCTACACCTTC	CASSSPREGDYGYTF
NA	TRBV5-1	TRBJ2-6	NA	TGCGCCAGCAGTCCCAGTGCCTTCTCTGGGGCCAACGTCCTGACTTTC	CASSPSAFSGANVLTF
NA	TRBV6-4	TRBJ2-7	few	TGTGCCAGCAGCGTCGAGGAGGGCTACGAGCAGTACTTC	CASSVEEGYEQYF
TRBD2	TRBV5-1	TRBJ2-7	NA	TGCGCCAGCAGATGGGGACTAGCGGCCTACGAGCAGTACTTC	CASRWGLAAYEQYF
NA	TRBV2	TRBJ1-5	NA	TGTGCCAGCAGTGTAGTAGAGGGCAATCAGCCCCAGCATTTT	CASSVVEGNQPQHF
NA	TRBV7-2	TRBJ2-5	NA	TGTGTCAGCAGGAAGAGCGAGTATGAGACCCAGTACTTC	CVSRKSEYETQYF
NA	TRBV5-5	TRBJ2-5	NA	TGTGTCAGCATTGACGGTACGGTCGGAGAGACCCAGTACTTC	CVSIDGTVGETQYF
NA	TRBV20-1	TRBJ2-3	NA	TGCAGTACTAGGGAGACATCCACAGATACGCAGTATTTT	CSTRETSTDTQYF
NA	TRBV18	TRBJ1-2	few	TGTGCCAGCTCCCCGACCTTACCCGATGGCTACACCTTC	CASSPTLPDGYTF